This T cell receptor beta chain originates from a study of T cell responses to AZD1222 COVID-19 vaccine. The data were produced by immunoSEQ multiplex PCR, yet TCRdb's version contains in-frame clones alone and is incomplete. This table has about 130,000 clones, approximately 91% appearing once. The V end was cut by 4 bases, the J end by 4 bases, with 16 bases between. Germline CDR1 is SNHLY and CDR2 is FYNNEI. The CDR3 length is 16 residues. Specimen: peripheral blood, collected 28 days after the second AZD1222 dose. The J gene is TRBJ2-2, the V gene TRBV2; D is perhaps TRBD1 or TRBD2 (5 bases each). The source is an adult who received the AZD1222 COVID-19 vaccine. The CDR3 DNA reads TGTGCCAGCAGTGTCGGGGCGCTTCGGGGCACCGGGGAGCTGTTTTTT. Its translation is CASSVGALRGTGELFF.